This TCR beta chain came from a study of T cells in Graves' hyperthyroidism and ophthalmopathy. Amplified regions were TCR beta CDR3 sequences from RNA transcripts. The HTBI primer set drove a first-round RT-PCR of the TCR CDR3. TCRdb re-analysed the multiplex PCR reads in MiXCR, keeping a single row per CDR3 protein. The sample holds 500,000 or so distinct CDR3 sequences, roughly a sixth seen once. Ophthalmopathy patients showed a Clinical Activity Score of at least 3, NOSPECS grade of at least 4 and duration under 3 months. It was 10 ml of fresh peripheral blood that supplied the PBMCs. Notes on the study in general: The blood repertoire included most of the expanded thyroid clonotypes above 0.001.

Points on this clonotype: The antigen is unknown.

Germline CDR1 and CDR2: DFQATT and SNEGSKA (reference sequence). Trimming took 5 bases from V and 4 from J; bases not matched to a gene: 18. The length of the CDR3 is 17 residues. This TCR was sampled from a woman younger than 30 with Graves' ophthalmopathy. The chain has TRBV20-1 and TRBJ1-1; 8 positions match TRBD1. The specimen sequenced was blood. The CDR3 sequence is CSAPPTSSTGVVTEAFF. As DNA, the CDR3 is TGCAGTGCTCCCCCTACCTCATCGACAGGGGTTGTCACTGAAGCTTTCTTT.